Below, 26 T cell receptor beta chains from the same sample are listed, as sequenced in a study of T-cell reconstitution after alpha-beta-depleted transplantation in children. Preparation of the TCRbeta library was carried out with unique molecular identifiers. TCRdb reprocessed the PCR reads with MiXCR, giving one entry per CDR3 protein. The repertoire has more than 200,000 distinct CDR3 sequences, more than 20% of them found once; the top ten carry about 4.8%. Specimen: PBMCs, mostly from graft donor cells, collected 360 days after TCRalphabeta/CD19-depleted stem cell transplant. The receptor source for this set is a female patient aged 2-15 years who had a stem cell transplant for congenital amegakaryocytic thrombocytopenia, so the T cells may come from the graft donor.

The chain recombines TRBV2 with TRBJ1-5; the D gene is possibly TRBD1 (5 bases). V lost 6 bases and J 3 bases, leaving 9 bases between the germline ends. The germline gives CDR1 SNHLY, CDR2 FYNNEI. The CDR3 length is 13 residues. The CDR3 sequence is CASRGGFNQPQHF. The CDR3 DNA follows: TGTGCCAGCAGGGGGGGGTTCAATCAGCCCCAGCATTTT.

CDR3 in amino acids: CASSLRTGRRKKLFF. The CDR3 coding sequence is TGTGCCAGCAGTCTTAGGACAGGCAGAAGGAAAAAACTGTTTTTT. The rearrangement links TRBV12-3 or TRBV12-4 to TRBJ1-4; 7 bases fit TRBD1. V lost 5 bases to trimming and J lost 9 bases; unmatched junction nucleotides: 12. The CDR3 has 15 residues.

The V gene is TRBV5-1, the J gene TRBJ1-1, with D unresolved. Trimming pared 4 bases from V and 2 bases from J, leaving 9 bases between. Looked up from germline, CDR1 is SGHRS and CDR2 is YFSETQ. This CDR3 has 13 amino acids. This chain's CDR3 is CASSSPGNTEAFF. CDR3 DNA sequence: TGCGCCAGCAGCAGCCCGGGCAACACTGAAGCTTTCTTT.

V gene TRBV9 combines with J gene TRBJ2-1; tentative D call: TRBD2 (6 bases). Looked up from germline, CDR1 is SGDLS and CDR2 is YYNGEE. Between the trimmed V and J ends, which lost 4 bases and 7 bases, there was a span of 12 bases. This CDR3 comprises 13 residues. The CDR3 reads CASSTGLRNEQFF. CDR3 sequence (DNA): TGTGCCAGCAGCACCGGACTAAGGAATGAGCAGTTCTTC.

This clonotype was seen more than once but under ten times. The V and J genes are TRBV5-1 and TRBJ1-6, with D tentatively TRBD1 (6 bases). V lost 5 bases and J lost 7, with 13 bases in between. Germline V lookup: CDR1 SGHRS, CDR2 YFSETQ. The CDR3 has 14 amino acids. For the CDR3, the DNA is TGCGCCAGCAGGGAACAGGGAGGGAATTCACCCCTCCACTTT. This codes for CASREQGGNSPLHF.

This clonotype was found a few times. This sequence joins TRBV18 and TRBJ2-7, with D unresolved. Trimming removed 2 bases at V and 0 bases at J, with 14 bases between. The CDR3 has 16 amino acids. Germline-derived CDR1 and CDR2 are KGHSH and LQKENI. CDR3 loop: CASSPNPDPSSYEQYF. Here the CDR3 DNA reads TGTGCCAGCTCACCAAACCCGGACCCGAGCTCCTACGAGCAGTACTTC.

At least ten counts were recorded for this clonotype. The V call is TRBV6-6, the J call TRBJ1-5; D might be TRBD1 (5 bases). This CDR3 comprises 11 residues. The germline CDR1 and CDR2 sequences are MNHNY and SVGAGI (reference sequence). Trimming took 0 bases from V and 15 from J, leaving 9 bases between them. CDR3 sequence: CASSYSGTLHF. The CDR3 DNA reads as TGTGCCAGCAGTTACTCTGGGACGCTGCATTTT.

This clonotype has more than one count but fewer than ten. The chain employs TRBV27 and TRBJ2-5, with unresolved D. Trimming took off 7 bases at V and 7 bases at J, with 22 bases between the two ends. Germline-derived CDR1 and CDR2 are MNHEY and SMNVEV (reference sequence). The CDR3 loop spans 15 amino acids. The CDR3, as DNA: TGTGCCAGCAAAACAGCCTCCACCAATTGGGGGACCCAGTACTTC. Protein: CASKTASTNWGTQYF.

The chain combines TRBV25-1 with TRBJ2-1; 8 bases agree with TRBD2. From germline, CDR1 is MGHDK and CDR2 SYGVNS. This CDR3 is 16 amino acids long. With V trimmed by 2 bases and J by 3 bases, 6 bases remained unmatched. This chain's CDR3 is CASSELAGFLYNEQFF. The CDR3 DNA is TGTGCCAGCAGTGAACTAGCGGGCTTTCTCTACAATGAGCAGTTCTTC.

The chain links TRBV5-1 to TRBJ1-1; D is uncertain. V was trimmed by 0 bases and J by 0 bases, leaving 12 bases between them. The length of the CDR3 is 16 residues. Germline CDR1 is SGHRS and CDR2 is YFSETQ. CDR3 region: CASSLARAQLNTEAFF. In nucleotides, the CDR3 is TGCGCCAGCAGCTTGGCCCGGGCACAACTGAACACTGAAGCTTTCTTT.

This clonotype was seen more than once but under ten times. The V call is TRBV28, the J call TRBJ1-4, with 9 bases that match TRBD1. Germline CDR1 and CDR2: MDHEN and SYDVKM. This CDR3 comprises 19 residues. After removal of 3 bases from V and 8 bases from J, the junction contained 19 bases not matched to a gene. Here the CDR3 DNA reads TGTGCCAGCAGTTTTAGACGTAGGACAGGGGTTTCGGTTAACGAAAAACTGTTTTTT. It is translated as CASSFRRRTGVSVNEKLFF.

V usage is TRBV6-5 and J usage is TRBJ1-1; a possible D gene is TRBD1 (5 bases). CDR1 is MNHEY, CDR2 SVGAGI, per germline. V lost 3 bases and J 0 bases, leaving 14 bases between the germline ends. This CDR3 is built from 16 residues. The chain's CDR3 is CASSYTPGPMNTEAFF. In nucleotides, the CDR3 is TGTGCCAGCAGTTATACTCCAGGGCCCATGAACACTGAAGCTTTCTTT.

The CDR3: CASSQEPFLEQGNSPLHF. Written as DNA, the CDR3 is TGCGCCAGCAGCCAAGAGCCTTTTCTTGAACAGGGAAATTCACCCCTCCACTTT. The chain has TRBV4-1 and TRBJ1-6, with a tentative D call TRBD1 (6 bases). CDR3 length equals 18 residues. Germline CDR1 MGHRA, CDR2 YSYEKL. V was trimmed by 0 bases and J by 7 bases, leaving 19 bases between them.

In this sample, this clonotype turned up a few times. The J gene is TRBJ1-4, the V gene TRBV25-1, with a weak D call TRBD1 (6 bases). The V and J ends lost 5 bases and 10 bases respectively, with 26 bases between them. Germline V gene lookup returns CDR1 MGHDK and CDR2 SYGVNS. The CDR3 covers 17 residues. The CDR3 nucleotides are TGTGCCAGCAGTTCCAGAACAGGGTCAATCATTAGTGGAAAACTGTTTTTT. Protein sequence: CASSSRTGSIISGKLFF.

CDR3 bases: TGCGCCAGCAGCCAAGGGACAGGGCTGGTGGAAAAACTGTTTTTT. It codes for CASSQGTGLVEKLFF. V usage is TRBV5-1 and J usage is TRBJ1-4, with 9 positions matching TRBD1. The CDR3 sequence is 15 residues long. Trimming removed 4 bases from V and 8 bases from J; junction bases left unmatched: 9. Per germline, CDR1 SGHRS and CDR2 YFSETQ.

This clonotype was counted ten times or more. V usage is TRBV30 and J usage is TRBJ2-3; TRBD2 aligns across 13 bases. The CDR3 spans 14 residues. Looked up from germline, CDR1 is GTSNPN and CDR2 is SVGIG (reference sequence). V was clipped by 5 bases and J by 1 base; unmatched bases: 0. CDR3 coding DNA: TGTGCCTGGGGGACTAGCGGGGGCACAGATACGCAGTATTTT. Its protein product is CAWGTSGGTDTQYF. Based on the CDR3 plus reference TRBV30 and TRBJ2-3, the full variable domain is SQTIHQWPATLVQPVGSPLSLECTVEGTSNPNLYWYRQAAGRGLQLLFYSVGIGQISSEVPQNLSASRPQDRQFILSSKKLLLSDSGFYLCAWGTSGGTDTQYFGPGTRLTVL.

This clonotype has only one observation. DNA for the CDR3: TGTGCCATCGGCGGGGATCAGCCCCAGCATTTT. It codes for CAIGGDQPQHF. The J gene is TRBJ1-5, the V gene TRBV10-3; no clear D. This CDR3 has 11 residues. Trimming left V 8 bases short and J 5 bases short, with 7 bases between. Germline CDR1 ENHRY, CDR2 SYGVKD.

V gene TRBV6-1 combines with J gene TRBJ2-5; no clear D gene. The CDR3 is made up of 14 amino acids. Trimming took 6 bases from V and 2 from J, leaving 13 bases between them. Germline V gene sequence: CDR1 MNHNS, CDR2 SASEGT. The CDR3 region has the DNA TGTGCCAGCAGCTCACAGTTGGGGCAAGAGACCCAGTACTTC. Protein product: CASSSQLGQETQYF.

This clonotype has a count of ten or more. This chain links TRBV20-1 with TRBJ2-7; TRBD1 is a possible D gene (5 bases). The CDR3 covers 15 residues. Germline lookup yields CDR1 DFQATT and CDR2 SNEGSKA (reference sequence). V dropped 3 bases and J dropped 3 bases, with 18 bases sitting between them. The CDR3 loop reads CSASPLSTVIYEQYF. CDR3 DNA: TGCAGTGCTAGTCCCCTTTCGACAGTCATCTACGAGCAGTACTTC.

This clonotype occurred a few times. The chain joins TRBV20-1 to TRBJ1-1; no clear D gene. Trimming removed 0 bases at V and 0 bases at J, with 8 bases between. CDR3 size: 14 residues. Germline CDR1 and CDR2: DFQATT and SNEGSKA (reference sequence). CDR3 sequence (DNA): TGCAGTGCTAGAGATCGTTTGGTGAACACTGAAGCTTTCTTT. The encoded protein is CSARDRLVNTEAFF.

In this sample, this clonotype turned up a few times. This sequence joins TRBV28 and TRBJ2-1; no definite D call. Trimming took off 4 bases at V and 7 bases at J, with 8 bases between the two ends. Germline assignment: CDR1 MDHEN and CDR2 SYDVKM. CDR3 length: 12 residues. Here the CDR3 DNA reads TGTGCCAGCAGTTCGGATTTTAATGAGCAGTTCTTC. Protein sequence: CASSSDFNEQFF.

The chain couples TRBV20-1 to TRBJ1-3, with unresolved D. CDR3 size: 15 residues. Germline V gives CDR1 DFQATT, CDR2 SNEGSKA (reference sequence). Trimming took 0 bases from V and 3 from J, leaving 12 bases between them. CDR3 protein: CSARESVVLGNTIYF. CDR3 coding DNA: TGCAGTGCTAGAGAATCGGTAGTTCTTGGAAACACCATATATTTT.

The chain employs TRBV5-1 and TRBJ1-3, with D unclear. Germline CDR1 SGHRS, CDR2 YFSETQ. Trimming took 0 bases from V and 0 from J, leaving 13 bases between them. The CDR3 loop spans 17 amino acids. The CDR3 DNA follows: TGCGCCAGCAGCTTGGACTTTTCCCGAGACTCTGGAAACACCATATATTTT. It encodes CASSLDFSRDSGNTIYF.

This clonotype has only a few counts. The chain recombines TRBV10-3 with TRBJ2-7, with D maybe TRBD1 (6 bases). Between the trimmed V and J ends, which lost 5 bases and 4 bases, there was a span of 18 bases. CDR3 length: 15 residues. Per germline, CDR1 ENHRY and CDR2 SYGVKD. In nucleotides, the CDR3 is TGTGCCATCAGTAACTTCATCGACAGGATATACGAGCAGTACTTC. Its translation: CAISNFIDRIYEQYF.

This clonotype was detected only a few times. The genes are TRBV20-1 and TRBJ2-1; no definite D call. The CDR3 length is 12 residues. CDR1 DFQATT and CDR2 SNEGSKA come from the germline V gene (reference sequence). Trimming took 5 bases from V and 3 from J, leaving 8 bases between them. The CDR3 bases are TGCAGTGCTCCTTGGCGCTACAATGAGCAGTTCTTC. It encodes CSAPWRYNEQFF.

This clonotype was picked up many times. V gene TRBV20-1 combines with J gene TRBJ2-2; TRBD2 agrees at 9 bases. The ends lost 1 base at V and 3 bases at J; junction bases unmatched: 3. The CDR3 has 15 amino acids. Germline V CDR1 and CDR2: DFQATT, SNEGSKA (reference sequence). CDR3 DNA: TGCAGTGCTAGAGTTAGCGGGAGAGACACCGGGGAGCTGTTTTTT. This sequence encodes CSARVSGRDTGELFF.